Sequencing of this T cell receptor (beta chain) was carried out in a study of tumor-infiltrating lymphocytes in primary liver carcinoma. Germline V gene lookup returns CDR1 SGHNT and CDR2 YYREEE (reference sequence). V was clipped by 4 bases and J by 4 bases; unmatched bases: 6. This CDR3 has 14 amino acids. From about 530 ng total RNA, TCR beta cDNA was generated with a primer in the constant region. Libraries for TCR beta were built through three nested multiplex PCR rounds, which together made up a slightly modified ARM-PCR procedure. PCR rounds one and two used TRBV1-TRBV30 forward primers with a C-beta reverse primer for 10 cycles each. Via MiXCR, TCRdb re-called the multiplex PCR reads, giving one row per CDR3 protein. The sample holds approximately 300,000 distinct CDR3 sequences; 65% are singletons and the top ten take about 9.4%. Extraction also yielded germline DNA, while blood RNA was obtained from unsorted whole blood.

On this clonotype: This may be a read error: a much more frequent sequence differs by one nucleotide.

The source of this sequence is a man aged 35 to 55 with primary liver carcinoma and hepatitis B virus infection. The V gene is TRBV5-4, the J gene TRBJ1-2; 8 bases match TRBD1. The sequencing sample was made of peripheral blood. CDR3 in DNA: TGTGCCAGCAGCACCGAGACAGGGGTCTATGGCTACACCTTC. This codes for CASSTETGVYGYTF.